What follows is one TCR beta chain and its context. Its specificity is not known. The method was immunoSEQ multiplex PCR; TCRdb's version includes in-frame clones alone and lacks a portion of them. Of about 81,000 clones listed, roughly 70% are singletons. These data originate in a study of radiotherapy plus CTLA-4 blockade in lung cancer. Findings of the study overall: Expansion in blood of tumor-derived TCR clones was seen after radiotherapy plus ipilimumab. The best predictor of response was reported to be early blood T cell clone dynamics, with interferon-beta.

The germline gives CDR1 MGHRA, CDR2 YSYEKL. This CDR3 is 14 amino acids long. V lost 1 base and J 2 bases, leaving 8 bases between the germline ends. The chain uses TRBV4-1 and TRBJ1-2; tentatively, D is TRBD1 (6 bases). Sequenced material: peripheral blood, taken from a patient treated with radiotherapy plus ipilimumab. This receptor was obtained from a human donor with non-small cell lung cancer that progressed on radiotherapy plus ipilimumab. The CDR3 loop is CASSQVGQNYGYTF. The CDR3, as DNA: TGCGCCAGCAGCCAAGTCGGACAGAACTATGGCTACACCTTC.